This TCR beta chain was sequenced in a study of shared clonotypes between healthy human individuals. Whole-study results and caveats: Naive subsets generally had larger estimated richness than memory subsets.

Method: immunoSEQ multiplex PCR; TCRdb's copy keeps in-frame clones and lacks some. The data contain roughly 640,000 clones, approximately 79% of them singletons. This clone appeared a few times. Its antigen is unknown. Input material: memory CD4+ T cells sorted from blood. Subset described: CD45RA-negative fraction. This TCR was sampled from a woman aged 25 to 45 in good health.

Here the CDR3 reads CASSPGPLGSQPQHF. Written as DNA, the CDR3 is TGTGCCAGCAGCCCCGGACCCCTCGGGAGCCAGCCCCAGCATTTT. The gene calls are TRBV5-8 and TRBJ1-5; D remains unclear. Looked up from germline, CDR1 is SGHTS and CDR2 is YDEGEE. CDR3 size: 15 residues. Trimming removed 4 bases from V and 7 bases from J, with 18 bases in between.